This TCR beta chain emerged from a study of T cell changes during pregnancy in multiple sclerosis. Method: immunoSEQ multiplex PCR; TCRdb's copy keeps in-frame clones and lacks some. This table has 75,000 to 100,000 clones, around 91% appearing once. Germline CDR1 reads MNHEY; CDR2 reads SMNVEV (reference sequence). Trimming cost V 6 bases and J 1 base; bases outside gene matches: 3. This CDR3 spans 14 amino acids. Sequencing used peripheral blood, obtained after pregnancy. The sequence was obtained from a female donor in good health, enrolled as a control in a pregnancy study. The rearrangement links TRBV27 to TRBJ1-5; 7 bases line up with TRBD1. CDR3 in DNA: TGTGCCAGCAGGACAGGGCCAAGCAATCAGCCCCAGCATTTT. Translated: CASRTGPSNQPQHF.